These T cell receptor beta chains were read from a single sample in a study of T cell repertoires in cytomegalovirus infection. The antigens of these receptors remain unknown. TCRdb analysed the reads with MiXCR anew, one entry per CDR3 protein. This sample has fewer than 650,000 distinct CDR3 sequences, with 40% found just once. This material consisted of cultured PBMCs, taken from culture after CMV antigen stimulation. The receptors here all came from a human donor in good health (CMV status not recorded). Some clones in this sample may be carry-over from other donors' samples. Each CDR3 is given with its conserved first and last residue. The D gene is left open where the match is weak. Size tells how often a clone was seen (once, few, many) or the class of an expanded clone, and some rows leave it out.

size,V,D,J,CDR3,DNA
.,TRBV10-3,.,TRBJ2-1,CAISESSGPGANEQFF,TGTGCCATCAGTGAGTCCTCGGGGCCCGGAGCCAATGAGCAGTTCTTC
few,TRBV7-8,.,TRBJ1-6,CASSSEEGSPLHF,TGTGCCAGCAGCTCCGAGGAGGGTTCACCCCTCCACTTT
many,TRBV6-6,.,TRBJ2-7,CASSYAVQWVYEQYF,TGTGCCAGCAGTTACGCCGTTCAGTGGGTCTACGAGCAGTACTTC
.,TRBV7-8,.,TRBJ1-1,CASSLLPGTEAFF,TGTGCCAGCAGCTTATTGCCAGGGACAGAAGCTTTCTTT
.,TRBV10-3,TRBD1,TRBJ1-2,CAIRVARTGANYGYTF,TGTGCCATCAGGGTTGCCCGGACAGGGGCTAACTATGGCTACACCTTC
few,TRBV27,.,TRBJ2-1,CASSPTPDSFYNEQFF,TGTGCCAGCAGTCCAACGCCGGACTCTTTCTACAATGAGCAGTTCTTC
few,TRBV6-6,.,TRBJ2-1,CASRIHGGGGFDEQFF,TGTGCCAGCAGGATTCACGGGGGAGGGGGGTTTGATGAGCAGTTCTTC
few,TRBV28,.,TRBJ1-6,CASMPTFGSYNSPLHF,TGTGCCAGCATGCCAACGTTTGGCTCCTATAATTCACCCCTCCACTTT
.,TRBV28,.,TRBJ2-3,CASSELGYTQYF,TGTGCCAGCAGTGAGCTAGGATATACGCAGTATTTT
.,TRBV7-6,.,TRBJ2-5,CASSQSRVGQETQYF,TGTGCCAGCAGCCAGAGTCGGGTGGGACAAGAGACCCAGTACTTC
many,TRBV7-2,.,TRBJ1-2,CASSLAQQNYGYTF,TGTGCCAGCAGCTTAGCCCAGCAAAACTATGGCTACACCTTC
.,TRBV20-1,.,TRBJ2-7,CSAKRTAISYEQYF,TGCAGTGCTAAGAGGACAGCCATCTCCTACGAGCAGTACTTC
.,TRBV11-2,TRBD2,TRBJ2-5,CASSLDPTTSGKETQYF,TGTGCCAGCAGCTTAGACCCTACGACTAGCGGAAAAGAGACCCAGTACTTC
.,TRBV6-2/TRBV6-3,TRBD2,TRBJ2-3,CASSYFFSGGRITDTQYF,TGTGCCAGCAGTTACTTCTTTAGTGGCGGGAGAATTACAGATACGCAGTATTTT
many,TRBV7-9,.,TRBJ1-4,CASSFGQGNEKLFF,TGTGCCAGCAGCTTTGGCCAGGGGAATGAAAAACTGTTTTTT
.,TRBV6-5,.,TRBJ2-1,CASRLGRYNEQFF,TGTGCCAGCAGGCTGGGACGCTACAATGAGCAGTTCTTC
.,TRBV6-2/TRBV6-3,TRBD2,TRBJ2-5,CASSFLTGTNQETQYF,TGTGCCAGCAGTTTCCTCACCGGGACTAACCAAGAGACCCAGTACTTC
few,TRBV5-1,.,TRBJ1-1,CASTLDGGNTEAFF,TGCGCCAGCACTCTAGACGGAGGGAACACTGAAGCTTTCTTT
.,TRBV20-1,.,TRBJ1-4,CSARAGLDEKLFF,TGCAGTGCTAGAGCAGGGTTGGATGAAAAACTGTTTTTT
few,TRBV12-3/TRBV12-4,.,TRBJ1-3,CASNIRRFSGNTIYF,TGTGCCAGCAATATTAGGAGGTTCTCTGGAAACACCATATATTTT
.,TRBV20-1,TRBD1,TRBJ1-4,CSTRDSFEKLFF,TGCAGTACCCGGGACAGTTTTGAAAAACTGTTTTTT
many,TRBV7-2,.,TRBJ2-7,CASSKGPTYEQYF,TGTGCCAGCAGCAAGGGACCAACTTACGAGCAGTACTTC
few,TRBV7-9,.,TRBJ2-3,CASSFGQFPDTQYF,TGTGCCAGCAGCTTCGGACAGTTCCCAGATACGCAGTATTTT
many,TRBV7-2,.,TRBJ2-3,CASSQGLSTDTQYF,TGTGCCAGCAGCCAAGGGCTATCCACAGATACGCAGTATTTT
few,TRBV19,.,TRBJ1-5,CASSLDTYQPQHF,TGTGCCAGTAGCCTAGACACATATCAGCCCCAGCATTTT
.,TRBV6-5,TRBD2,TRBJ2-7,CASSYSPPGLPTEQYF,TGTGCCAGCAGTTACTCACCGCCGGGACTACCAACGGAGCAGTACTTC
.,TRBV2,.,TRBJ2-5,CASPTGALQETQYF,TGTGCCAGCCCTACGGGGGCCCTCCAAGAGACCCAGTACTTC
few,TRBV10-3,TRBD2,TRBJ2-1,CAPSGDSDFYSYNEQFF,TGTGCCCCGAGCGGGGATTCCGATTTTTACTCCTACAATGAGCAGTTCTTC
.,TRBV18,.,TRBJ2-5,CASSPQAIRGETQYF,TGTGCCAGCTCACCACAGGCTATCAGGGGAGAGACCCAGTACTTC
few,TRBV5-1,TRBD1,TRBJ2-1,CASSLASGQGIDEQFF,TGCGCCAGCAGCTTGGCCTCGGGACAGGGGATCGATGAGCAGTTCTTC
.,TRBV2,TRBD1,TRBJ2-5,CASSEVWQGAQETQYF,TGTGCCAGCAGTGAAGTTTGGCAGGGGGCCCAAGAGACCCAGTACTTC
.,TRBV5-6,.,TRBJ2-1,CASSPPVWGDEQFF,TGTGCCAGCAGCCCCCCTGTTTGGGGGGATGAGCAGTTCTTC
.,TRBV25-1,TRBD1,TRBJ1-4,CASSEFAGTGDEKLFF,TGTGCCAGCAGTGAATTTGCCGGGACAGGGGATGAAAAACTGTTTTTT
.,TRBV30,.,TRBJ1-1,CAWSVPWVAFF,TGTGCCTGGAGTGTACCCTGGGTAGCTTTCTTT
few,TRBV7-6,TRBD2,TRBJ2-3,CASSLFAGVADTQYF,TGTGCCAGCAGCTTATTTGCGGGGGTGGCAGATACGCAGTATTTT
few,TRBV20-1,TRBD2,TRBJ2-3,CSARERSGGVDTQYF,TGCAGTGCTAGAGAAAGGAGCGGGGGGGTGGATACGCAGTATTTT
.,TRBV7-8,.,TRBJ2-7,CATRKDTYEQYF,TGTGCCACCCGGAAGGATACATACGAGCAGTACTTC
.,TRBV18,.,TRBJ2-7,CASSPNADSYEQYF,TGTGCCAGCTCACCGAATGCAGATTCCTACGAGCAGTACTTC
.,TRBV7-9,.,TRBJ2-2,CASSKISGVGGELFF,TGTGCCAGCAGCAAAATCTCAGGAGTCGGGGGGGAGCTGTTTTTT
.,TRBV7-2,TRBD2,TRBJ2-5,CASSSTGTREETQYF,TGTGCCAGCAGCTCTACCGGGACTAGGGAAGAGACCCAGTACTTC
.,TRBV7-8,.,TRBJ1-2,CASSLNVWPNYGYTF,TGTGCCAGCAGCTTAAATGTGTGGCCTAACTATGGCTACACCTTC
.,TRBV5-6,TRBD2,TRBJ2-1,CASSFPSGNEQFF,TGTGCCAGCAGCTTCCCTAGCGGTAATGAGCAGTTCTTC
few,TRBV7-2,.,TRBJ1-5,CASSVYNQPQHF,TGTGCCAGCAGCGTATACAATCAGCCCCAGCATTTT
few,TRBV7-2,.,TRBJ2-7,CASSPFEYEQYF,TGTGCCAGCAGCCCCTTCGAGTACGAGCAGTACTTC
few,TRBV7-8,.,TRBJ1-3,CASSLEGLAGNTIYF,TGTGCCAGCAGCTTAGAAGGGCTTGCTGGAAACACCATATATTTT
many,TRBV7-6,TRBD2,TRBJ2-7,CASSRRLPGLAGVASDEQYF,TGTGCCAGCAGCCGACGTCTACCGGGACTAGCGGGAGTCGCTTCGGACGAGCAGTACTTC
.,TRBV20-1,TRBD1,TRBJ1-5,CSARLTGSGQPQHF,TGCAGTGCTAGATTGACAGGGAGTGGTCAGCCCCAGCATTTT
.,TRBV6-2/TRBV6-3,.,TRBJ2-7,CASSHTTTYEQYF,TGTGCCAGCAGCCATACAACAACCTACGAGCAGTACTTC
.,TRBV7-9,.,TRBJ2-2,CASSLGSADTGELFF,TGTGCCAGCAGCTTAGGATCCGCAGACACCGGGGAGCTGTTTTTT
many,TRBV7-2,.,TRBJ2-3,CASSLVRHSTDTQYF,TGTGCCAGCAGCTTAGTACGCCACAGCACAGATACGCAGTATTTT
few,TRBV5-4,.,TRBJ1-1,CASSLWGWDTEAFF,TGTGCCAGCAGCCTCTGGGGATGGGACACTGAAGCTTTCTTT
.,TRBV6-6,.,TRBJ1-2,CASSRTRENTIGYTF,TGTGCCAGCAGTCGCACTAGGGAAAACACCATTGGCTACACCTTC
few,TRBV4-3,.,TRBJ1-4,CASSQVATNEKLFF,TGCGCCAGCAGCCAAGTGGCAACTAATGAAAAACTGTTTTTT
many,TRBV7-8,TRBD1,TRBJ1-2,CASSPTGQTYGYTF,TGTGCCAGCAGCCCCACGGGACAGACCTATGGCTACACCTTC
few,TRBV7-2,.,TRBJ2-2,CASSLPPFGESTGELFF,TGTGCCAGCAGCTTACCCCCCTTCGGGGAAAGCACCGGGGAGCTGTTTTTT